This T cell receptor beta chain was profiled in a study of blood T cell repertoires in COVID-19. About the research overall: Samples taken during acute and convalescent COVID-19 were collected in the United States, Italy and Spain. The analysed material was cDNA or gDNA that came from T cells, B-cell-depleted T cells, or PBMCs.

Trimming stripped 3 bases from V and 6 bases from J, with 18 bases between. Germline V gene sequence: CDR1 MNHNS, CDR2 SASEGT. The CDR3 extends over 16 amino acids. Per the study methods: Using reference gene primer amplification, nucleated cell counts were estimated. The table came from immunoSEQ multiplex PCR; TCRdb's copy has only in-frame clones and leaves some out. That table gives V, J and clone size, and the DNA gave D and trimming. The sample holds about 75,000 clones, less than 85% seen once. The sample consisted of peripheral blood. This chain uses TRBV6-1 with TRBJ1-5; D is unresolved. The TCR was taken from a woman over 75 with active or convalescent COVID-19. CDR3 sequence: CASSDFGEVRVQPQHF. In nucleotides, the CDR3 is TGTGCCAGCAGTGATTTCGGAGAGGTTCGGGTTCAGCCCCAGCATTTT.